This TCR beta chain was obtained from a study of cytomegalovirus exposure and HLA in healthy donors (TCRdb year 2017). For context, the study as a whole: In an earlier analysis of several hundred of the donors, approximately 260 Gb of sequence data and 95 million to 130 million unique TCR beta sequences from about 179 million T cells were reported. About 280 gigabases of sequencing data and around 85 million unique TCR sequences made up an early release that covered some 640 HLA-typed donors. The genetic ancestry cluster associated with self-reported Caucasian donors included 70% to 85% of the approximately 430 genotyped donors. The study was designed to test whether signatures of past pathogen exposure could be identified by cataloging public T cell receptors. The study used immunosequencing to profile the T cell repertoires of approximately 640 subjects and linked those repertoires to cytomegalovirus serostatus. Besides the first cohort of approximately 710 subjects, a separate validation cohort made up of 95 to 150 different subjects was used. To predict cytomegalovirus infection status, the study combined high-throughput TCR immunosequencing, statistical association of individual TCRs with disease status, and machine learning. A later analysis re-examined previously published TCR beta repertoires from 610 or so donors and added high-resolution HLA genotyping to investigate patterns of TCR occurrence. Rather than drawing on any new phenotypic data, the later analysis identified candidate immune exposures from TCR beta sequences and the way those sequences occurred across donors. An earlier analysis of fewer than 700 of the donors applied high-throughput TCR beta sequencing to assess whether each TCR beta V gene segment acted as functional or pseudogenic. Alongside the repertoire data, information on donor age, sex, ethnicity and CMV serostatus was compiled. In a later genetic analysis, genome-wide SNP genotypes for about 65% of the 666 donors were used, and that subset was treated as a discovery cohort. All discovery cohort repertoires had been generated on a single sequencing platform. HLA typing covered class I and class II loci at four-digit resolution. Typing coverage varied by locus: roughly 629-630 donors for A, B, C, DRB1 and DQB1; roughly 510 for DQA1; around 570 for DPA1; roughly 470 for DPB1. Because of strong linkage in the cohort, a few DR-DQ haplotypes were treated as single units for association and clustering. Across some 400 genotyped donors of the cohort, an average of roughly 230,000 unique TCR beta nucleotide sequences per donor were sequenced, and about a sixth of those sequences were non-productive. Study-wide conclusions, independent of this receptor: A later genetic analysis associated a missense DCLRE1C variant with V-gene and J-gene trimming of TCR beta chains, and an independent cohort replicated the association. A cluster of highly shared sequence variants was judged likely to be a technical artifact of the sequencing pipeline. Most TCR sequences were observed very rarely across donors, whereas some public TCRs were present in many individuals. Sequencing depth was assumed to be roughly uniform across donors in the presence/absence analyses, though that assumption may not hold. Strong co-occurrence of HLA alleles, especially DR and DQ, made assigning TCR associations to individual alleles difficult. A later genetic analysis reported fewer N-insertions in productive TCRs among donors in an Asian-associated ancestry cluster than the roughly 720-donor mean. For the cohort, immune exposure information was limited to CMV serostatus. A later analysis found that HLA-associated TCR beta chains were more clonally expanded and had lower generation probabilities than equally common non-associated chains. Only TCR beta chains were sequenced in this cohort, and the absence of alpha or paired-chain data limited detectable features. In the study, some 180 TCR beta chains were listed as associated with cytomegalovirus. Linkage disequilibrium might explain the correlated functional status among segregating V segments, but an unknown experimental factor could not be ruled out. A further reported finding was that TCR beta sequences accurately predicted the HLA-A and HLA-B alleles for most subjects in the first cohort. In an earlier analysis of under 600 of the donors, most TCR beta V segments were observed in productive rearrangements about 90% or about 30% of the time, broadly matching IMGT annotations. Because counts were too low, more than 15 rarely observed V segments, including chromosome 9 orphons, were excluded from the earlier analysis of 500 to 700 of the donors. Cytomegalovirus status was reported to be diagnosed by the classifier with high specificity and sensitivity in both the original and validation cohorts. The authors suggested that the approach could potentially be extended to other disease states and immunological phenotypes. Most CMV-associated TCR beta chains appeared to be HLA-restricted in a later analysis, and the HLA associations seemed to be driven largely by CMV exposure. In a later analysis, several top co-occurrence clusters were reported to appear linked to parvovirus B19, influenza, CMV and Epstein-Barr virus. In a later analysis, the rate of TCR association differed among HLA loci, with DRB1 alleles having the most associated TCRs and HLA-C alleles having the fewest. The 87-base-pair reads could not distinguish some IMGT-functional V segments, including TRBV6-2 and TRBV6-3, so those segments were excluded. Because HLA typing was unavailable for some donors at each locus, only the typed subset was used in association tests. A few of the identified cytomegalovirus-associated TCR beta chains were confirmed in vitro to be specific for cytomegalovirus antigens. At a false discovery rate of 0.05, a later analysis linked 16,951 TCR beta sequences to specific HLA alleles.

The library was generated by the immunoSEQ multiplex PCR assay. For the multiplex PCR, a mixture combining 60 forward primers for TCR Vbeta segments and 13 reverse primers for TCR Jbeta segments was used. Amplification of the CDR3 region of rearranged TCR beta genes was performed with a multiplex PCR assay on genomic DNA. The Illumina HiSeq System was used to sequence the amplified TCR beta libraries as 87-base-pair reads. From the authors' description of their analysis: A later analysis counted 75 million to 100 million unique TCR beta chains across the 666 repertoires, and 9 million to 14 million of these chains were shared by at least two donors. Raw reads were error-corrected and collapsed into unique sequences by a nearest-neighbor algorithm in which closely related sequences were merged to remove PCR and sequencing errors. To assign V, D and J gene segments, CDR3 sequences were aligned to IMGT reference sequences. Each retained sequence needed at least a six-nucleotide match to both a V gene segment and a J gene segment. Rearrangements were called productive when the CDR3 lacked stop codons and stayed in frame with V and J; all others were non-productive. Following IMGT convention, CDR3 was defined as the stretch from the second conserved V-encoded cysteine up to the conserved J-encoded phenylalanine. Sequences without an unambiguous match to a single V gene segment were excluded from the earlier analysis of 587 of the donors. In an earlier analysis of more than 500 of the donors, a V segment was called functional when productive rearrangements were above 56.7%, and segregating when the standard deviation between donors exceeded 5%. A statistical classification framework was built to diagnose cytomegalovirus status from the catalog of TCR beta chain sequences. In a later analysis, TCR nucleotide sequences were compared against IMGT/GENE-DB human TR gene sequences so that V and J genes could be assigned. The TCRdist pipeline was used in a later analysis to assign CDR3 sequences and most-parsimonious VDJ recombination scenarios. A later analysis defined each TCR beta chain by its CDR3 amino acid sequence plus V-gene family, and excluded reads lacking a unique V-gene family. A later analysis removed several hundred highly shared, low-generation-probability nucleotide sequences to deal with suspected cross-contamination and a sequencing artifact. In a later analysis, a clonal expansion index for each public chain was calculated from normalized within-repertoire ranks of inferred template counts. Generation probabilities in a later analysis came from a VDJ recombination model fitted to out-of-frame rearrangements, and those results were checked against IGoR. In a later analysis, TCR-TCR, TCR-HLA and TCR-CMV co-occurrence was scored with hypergeometric tests, and a repertoire-size bias correction was applied to TCR pairs. To estimate false discovery rates, a later analysis permuted the HLA or CMV assignments 20 times. In a later analysis, co-occurring TCRs were grouped using DBSCAN, with TCRdist sequence similarity added in when clustering inside HLA-allele-positive subsets. Repertoires with fewer than 30,000 or more than 120,000 public chains, plus five repertoires with anomalous nucleotide sharing, were excluded from co-occurrence clustering. What TCRdb holds here is the immuneACCESS table cut down to in-frame rearrangements. Part of the clones is not present; checked against another copy, under half of the missing clones reflect an unresolved V gene, and the others are unexplained. V and J calls and clone size are those listed in that table; D and trimming were worked out from the DNA. The sample table contains 160,000 or so clones; only one count was recorded for approximately 79% of them. The top ten clones comprise around 6.6% of the sample.

The cohort consisted of some 670 healthy bone marrow donors. At the time of sampling, every cohort member was nominally healthy, though immune exposures that went unrecorded were likely present. The donor tested CMV seropositive, placing the donor among the approximately 290 seropositive members of the cohort. A peripheral blood sample was collected from each donor, and TCR beta sequencing was performed on peripheral blood mononuclear cells. Genomic DNA was extracted from the blood cell samples with the Qiagen DNeasy Blood Extraction Kit. V is clipped by 9 bases and J by 6 bases, and the sequence between their germline boundaries is 15 bases long. The CDR3 spans 13 residues, from the cysteine through the phenylalanine. The retained sequence is limited to the CDR3, 39 bases, with the frame set at the first base. CDR1 and CDR2 (LNHNV, YYDKDF) derive from the germline V gene (reference sequence). Remarks on this clone: Its binding antigen is unknown. Qualities for individual bases were not recorded, and no much larger clone is one base off.

This receptor was identified in a woman in her fifties or sixties in good health and CMV-seropositive. The material sequenced was PBMCs. The rearrangement joined TRBV15 to TRBJ1-5; the D gene is possibly TRBD1, with 6 bases matching. DNA sequence: TGTGCCACTACAACGGGGGGCGGTCAGCCCCAGCATTTT. The translation is CATTTGGGQPQHF.